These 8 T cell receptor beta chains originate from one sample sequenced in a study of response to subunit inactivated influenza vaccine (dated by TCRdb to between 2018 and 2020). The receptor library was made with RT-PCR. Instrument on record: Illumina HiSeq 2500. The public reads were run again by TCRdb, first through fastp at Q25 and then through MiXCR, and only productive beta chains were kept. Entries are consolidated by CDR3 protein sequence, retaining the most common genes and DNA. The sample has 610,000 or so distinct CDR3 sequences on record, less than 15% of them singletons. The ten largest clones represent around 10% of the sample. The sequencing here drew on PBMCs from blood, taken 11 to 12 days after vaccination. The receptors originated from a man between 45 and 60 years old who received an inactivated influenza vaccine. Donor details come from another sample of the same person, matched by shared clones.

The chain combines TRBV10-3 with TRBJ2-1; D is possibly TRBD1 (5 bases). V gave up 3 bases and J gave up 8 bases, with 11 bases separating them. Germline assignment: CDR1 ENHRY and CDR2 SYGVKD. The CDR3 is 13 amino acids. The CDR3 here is CAISERGRDEQFF. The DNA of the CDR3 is TGTGCCATCAGTGAAAGGGGTCGGGATGAGCAGTTCTTC.

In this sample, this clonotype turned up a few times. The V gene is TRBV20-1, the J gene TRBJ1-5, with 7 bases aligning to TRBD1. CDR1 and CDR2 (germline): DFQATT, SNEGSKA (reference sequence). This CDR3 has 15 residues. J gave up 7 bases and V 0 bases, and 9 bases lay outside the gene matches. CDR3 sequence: CSARDDRERGQPQHF. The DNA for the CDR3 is TGCAGTGCTAGAGATGACAGGGAACGAGGACAGCCCCAGCATTTT.

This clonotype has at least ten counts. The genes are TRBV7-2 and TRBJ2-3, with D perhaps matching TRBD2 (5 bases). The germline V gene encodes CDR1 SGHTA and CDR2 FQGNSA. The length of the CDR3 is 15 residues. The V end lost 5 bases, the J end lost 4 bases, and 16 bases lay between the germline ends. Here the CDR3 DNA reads TGTGCCAGCAGCCGAAGGTCTAGCTCCCCAGATACGCAGTATTTT. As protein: CASSRRSSSPDTQYF.

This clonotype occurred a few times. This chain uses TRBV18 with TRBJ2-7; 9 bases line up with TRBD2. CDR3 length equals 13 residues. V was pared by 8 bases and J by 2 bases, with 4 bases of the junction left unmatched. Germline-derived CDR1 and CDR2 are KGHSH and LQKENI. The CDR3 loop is CASHSGGPYEQYF. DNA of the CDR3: TGTGCCAGCCATAGCGGGGGCCCCTACGAGCAGTACTTC. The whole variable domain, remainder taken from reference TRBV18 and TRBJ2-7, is NAGVMQNPRHLVRRRGQEARLRCSPMKGHSHVYWYRQLPEEGLKFMVYLQKENIIDESGMPKERFSAEFPKEGPSILRIQQVVRGDSAAYFCASHSGGPYEQYFGPGTRLTVT.

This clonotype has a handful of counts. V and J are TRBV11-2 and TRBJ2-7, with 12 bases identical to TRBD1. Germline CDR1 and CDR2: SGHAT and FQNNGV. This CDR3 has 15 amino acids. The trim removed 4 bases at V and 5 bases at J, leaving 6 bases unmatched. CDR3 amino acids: CASSWGRDRGHEQYF. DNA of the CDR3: TGTGCCAGCAGCTGGGGCCGGGACAGGGGGCACGAGCAGTACTTC.

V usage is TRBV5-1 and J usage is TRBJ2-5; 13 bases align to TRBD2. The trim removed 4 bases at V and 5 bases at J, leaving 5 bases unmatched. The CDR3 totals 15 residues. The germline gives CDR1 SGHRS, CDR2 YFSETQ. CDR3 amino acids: CASSRGTSGEETQYF. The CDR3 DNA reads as TGCGCCAGCAGCCGCGGGACTAGCGGGGAGGAGACCCAGTACTTC.

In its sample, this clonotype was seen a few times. In nucleotides, the CDR3 is TGTGCCAGCAGCTTGGGGAGCGGGCCCCTCCGAGAGACCCAGTACTTC. Its translation is CASSLGSGPLRETQYF. This chain uses TRBV11-2 with TRBJ2-5; possible D gene TRBD2, 6 bases. Trimming left V 3 bases short and J 4 bases short, with 18 bases between. CDR3 size: 16 residues. The germline V gene has CDR1 SGHAT and CDR2 FQNNGV.

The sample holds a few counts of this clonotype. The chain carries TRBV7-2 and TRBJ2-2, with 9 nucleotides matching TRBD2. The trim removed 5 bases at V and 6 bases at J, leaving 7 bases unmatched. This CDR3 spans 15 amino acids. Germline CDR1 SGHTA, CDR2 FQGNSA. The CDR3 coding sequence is TGTGCCAGCAGCCCACGGGTAGCGGGAGCCGGGGAGCTGTTTTTT. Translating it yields CASSPRVAGAGELFF. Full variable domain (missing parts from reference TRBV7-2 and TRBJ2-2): GAGVSQSPSNKVTEKGKDVELRCDPISGHTALYWYRQSLGQGLEFLIYFQGNSAPDKSGLPSDRFSAERTGGSVSTLTIQRTQQEDSAVYLCASSPRVAGAGELFFGEGSRLTVL.